This is a list of T cell receptor beta chains from one sample in a study of blood T cell repertoires in COVID-19. The protocol was immunoSEQ multiplex PCR, while the TCRdb copy is restricted to in-frame clones and leaves out a portion. The repertoire has roughly 310,000 clones, roughly nine tenths of them found once; the top ten carry roughly 2.9%. The sample comprised peripheral blood. The source is a woman aged 30 to 39 with COVID-19, enrolled during active disease. Both conserved end residues are part of each CDR3. A D gene is named only where the DNA matches it firmly. Rows give clone size only sometimes, using once, few, many, or a class for an expanded clone.

v_call	j_call	d_call	clone_size	cdr3_nt	cdr3_aa
TRBV27	TRBJ1-5	NA	NA	TGTGCCAGCAGTTCAGGATATAGCAATCAGCCCCAGCATTTT	CASSSGYSNQPQHF
TRBV6-4	TRBJ1-5	TRBD1	NA	TGTGCCAGCAGTGAGGGGACAGGGGGCAATCAGCCCCAGCATTTT	CASSEGTGGNQPQHF
TRBV7-3	TRBJ2-1	TRBD1	NA	TGTGCCAGCAGCCCCGGGGTGGACAGGGCCGAAAACAATGAGCAGTTCTTC	CASSPGVDRAENNEQFF
TRBV19	TRBJ1-1	NA	NA	TGTGCCAGTAGCCCAGCGGGGGCTATTGAAGCTTTCTTT	CASSPAGAIEAFF
TRBV6-1	TRBJ2-2	NA	once	TGTGCCAGCAGTGAAGGCCCAACGGGGGCCGGGGAGCTGTTTTTT	CASSEGPTGAGELFF
TRBV23-1	TRBJ2-2	TRBD2	NA	TGCGCCAGCAGTCCCGACACGCGGGAGAGCGCCATCGGGGAGCTGTTTTTT	CASSPDTRESAIGELFF
TRBV21-1	TRBJ1-1	NA	few	TGTGCCAGCAGCAAAAGCCCAGGGGGCGAAGTGAACACTGAAGCTTTCTTT	CASSKSPGGEVNTEAFF
TRBV5-1	TRBJ2-7	NA	once	TGCGCCAGCAGCAACCAGTACTACGAGCAGTACTTC	CASSNQYYEQYF
TRBV12-3/TRBV12-4	TRBJ1-2	NA	NA	TGTGCCAGCAGCTCTACGACGGGATATGGCTACACCTTC	CASSSTTGYGYTF
TRBV30	TRBJ1-1	NA	NA	TGTGCCTGGAGTGTACAACAGTTCAACACTGAAGCTTTCTTT	CAWSVQQFNTEAFF
TRBV6-1	TRBJ2-3	TRBD2	NA	TGTGCCAGCAGTGAAATCCTTAGCGGGAGCTTCACAGATACGCAGTATTTT	CASSEILSGSFTDTQYF
TRBV7-2	TRBJ1-2	NA	NA	TGTGCCAGCAGCAACCGGAACTATGGCTACACCTTC	CASSNRNYGYTF
TRBV19	TRBJ1-6	NA	NA	TGTGCCAGTAGTATAACTGATTCGCGGTCACCCCTCCACTTT	CASSITDSRSPLHF
TRBV9	TRBJ2-1	TRBD2	NA	TGTGCCAGCAGCGAGCGGGAGGGTCTCTACAATGAGCAGTTCTTC	CASSEREGLYNEQFF
TRBV7-8	TRBJ1-5	NA	NA	TGTGCCAGCAGCATCCAGGGGAATAGCAATCAGCCCCAGCATTTT	CASSIQGNSNQPQHF
TRBV9	TRBJ1-6	TRBD1	once	TGTGCCAGCAGCGCTCTGTCTTTGGCGGGACAGTCAAATTCACCCCTCCACTTT	CASSALSLAGQSNSPLHF
TRBV4-1	TRBJ2-2	TRBD2	NA	TGCGCCAGCAGCCAAGAACTAGCGGGAGGGCCCGGGGAGCTGTTTTTT	CASSQELAGGPGELFF
TRBV2	TRBJ2-7	NA	NA	TGTGCCAGCAGGACCGGGACACAGAGCGCGGAGCAGTACTTC	CASRTGTQSAEQYF
TRBV5-4	TRBJ2-6	TRBD1	once	TGTGCCAGCAGCTTAGGGACAGGGGGCAGACTAGCCAACGTCCTGACTTTC	CASSLGTGGRLANVLTF
TRBV27	TRBJ2-7	TRBD1	NA	TGTGCCACCTCGGTGGGGCAGGGGGCAAGCGAGCAGTACTTC	CATSVGQGASEQYF
TRBV28	TRBJ2-2	NA	NA	TGTGCCAGCAGTAGCCAAAGCGGGACAGGACTCACCGGGGAGCTGTTTTTT	CASSSQSGTGLTGELFF
TRBV12-5	TRBJ1-1	NA	NA	TGTGCTAGTGGTTTGCTGTTACTCGCGGGGCGCATGAACACTGAAGCTTTCTTT	CASGLLLLAGRMNTEAFF
TRBV21-1	TRBJ1-2	NA	once	TGTGCCAGCCGCAAGGGTACAGGGGGATATGGCTACACCTTC	CASRKGTGGYGYTF
TRBV9	TRBJ2-2	TRBD2	once	TGTGCCAGCAGCGTAGTGGCGGGAGACCCCGGGGAGCTGTTTTTT	CASSVVAGDPGELFF
TRBV6-7	TRBJ1-4	NA	NA	TGTGCCCGAGGGGGAACTAATGAAAAACTGTTTTTT	CARGGTNEKLFF
TRBV10-3	TRBJ1-2	NA	once	TGTGCCATCCTTTCTAACTACGACCCGCAGGGGCTGACGAACTATGGCTACACCTTC	CAILSNYDPQGLTNYGYTF
TRBV2	TRBJ2-2	NA	NA	TGTGCCAGCCGCGGGGACCGGTCCACCGGGGAGCTGTTTTTT	CASRGDRSTGELFF
TRBV19	TRBJ1-3	TRBD1	NA	TGTGCCAGTACCCTGACAGGGAACTCTGGAAACACCATATATTTT	CASTLTGNSGNTIYF